The clone carrying this TCR beta chain has a handful of counts. Its antigen remains unknown. This record belongs to a study of radiotherapy plus CTLA-4 blockade in lung cancer. Study findings and constraints: Tumor-derived TCR clones expanded in blood after radiotherapy plus ipilimumab.

TCRdb's table, derived via immunoSEQ multiplex PCR, lists solely in-frame clones and lacks some. The sample has fewer than 55,000 clones; approximately 84% are singletons. This CDR3 spans 16 amino acids. V was cut by 6 bases and J by 0 bases, with 16 bases left in between. Germline V CDR1 and CDR2: SGHDT, YYEEEE. V usage is TRBV5-6 and J usage is TRBJ2-1; D may be TRBD2 (5 bases). This receptor was obtained from a human donor with non-small cell lung cancer whose response to radiotherapy plus ipilimumab could not be evaluated. The sequences come from peripheral blood, collected from a patient treated with radiotherapy plus ipilimumab. CDR3: CASTLGGLFSYNEQFF. The CDR3 DNA sequence: TGTGCCAGCACCCTTGGAGGTTTGTTCTCCTACAATGAGCAGTTCTTC.